This T cell receptor (beta chain) originates from a study of a mutant IDH1 vaccine in newly diagnosed glioma. Worth noting for this clone: Its antigen is as yet unknown.

Noted time point: week 35, safety follow-up. The content of each vaccine dose was 300 ug of mutant IDH1 20-mer peptide, and topical imiquimod accompanied it. CDR1 is MDHEN and CDR2 is SYDVKM in the germline V gene. This CDR3 has 16 residues. V shed 3 bases and J shed 6 bases, with 17 bases lying between them. Assay: immunoSEQ multiplex PCR; the TCRdb copy retains only in-frame clones and omits some. The profile shows fewer than 45,000 clones, approximately 92% of them singletons. Here the sequenced sample was PBMCs, taken from a glioma patient whose treatment included an IDH1 peptide vaccine. The chain recombines TRBV28 with TRBJ1-4; D is undetermined. This receptor was taken from a man aged 35-49 years with glioma. CDR3 sequence (DNA): TGTGCCAGCAGTTTGGTTTTGTGGGGTGAGGATGAAAAACTGTTTTTT. Residues: CASSLVLWGEDEKLFF. Variable domain in full (rest from reference TRBV28 and TRBJ1-4): DVKVTQSSRYLVKRTGEKVFLECVQDMDHENMFWYRQDPGLGLRLIYFSYDVKMKEKGDIPEGYSVSREKKERFSLILESASTNQTSMYLCASSLVLWGEDEKLFFGSGTQLSVL.